The 8 T cell receptor beta chains reported below all come from one sample, sequenced in a study of control samples from healthy donors and cancer patients. Clones were read by immunoSEQ multiplex PCR, and TCRdb kept only the in-frame ones, dropping some. Seen here are over 20,000 clones, 82% observed once, and the top ten hold about 25%. Input material: PBMCs. These receptors all stem from a man between 60 and 75 years old with colorectal cancer.

This clone was seen only a few times. The genes are TRBV11-2 and TRBJ1-6; unclear D gene. Deletions cut 2 bases from V and 16 bases from J, with 12 bases between. This CDR3 contains 12 residues. Looked up from germline, CDR1 is SGHAT and CDR2 is FQNNGV. CDR3 DNA sequence: TGTGCCAGCAGCTTAAATTTTTACAATCTCCACTTT. Translation: CASSLNFYNLHF.

This sequence joins TRBV3-1 (or the pseudogene TRBV3-2) and TRBJ1-1, with D tentatively TRBD1 (5 bases). V was trimmed by 2 bases and J by 4 bases, leaving 8 bases between them. The length of the CDR3 is 13 residues. The V gene's germline CDR1 is LGHDT and CDR2 YNNKEL (reference sequence). CDR3 DNA sequence: TGTGCCAGCAGCCAAATGGGGCGCACTGAAGCTTTCTTT. Amino acid sequence: CASSQMGRTEAFF.

The chain employs TRBV19 and TRBJ2-7, with 8 bases aligning to TRBD1. Germline CDR1 is LNHDA and CDR2 is SQIVND (reference sequence). The length of the CDR3 is 13 residues. V gave up 3 bases and J gave up 5 bases; unmatched junction bases: 3. CDR3 region: CASSIQGAHEQYF. For the CDR3, the DNA is TGTGCCAGTAGTATTCAGGGGGCCCACGAGCAGTACTTC.

The V gene is TRBV5-1, the J gene TRBJ2-1, with D tentatively TRBD1 (5 bases). The CDR3 totals 15 residues. V was trimmed by 4 bases and J by 2 bases, leaving 13 bases between them. From germline, CDR1 is SGHRS and CDR2 YFSETQ. For the CDR3, the DNA is TGCGCCAGCAGCACCACAGACAGCCCCTACAATGAGCAGTTCTTC. This codes for CASSTTDSPYNEQFF.

The V call is TRBV24-1, the J call TRBJ1-1; no firm D call. V lost 3 bases to trimming and J lost 3 bases, with 13 bases between them. This CDR3 is built from 15 residues. Germline CDR1 KGHDR, CDR2 SFDVKD. CDR3 loop: CATSDATVDYTEAFF. DNA of the CDR3: TGTGCCACCAGTGATGCGACGGTTGACTACACTGAAGCTTTCTTT.

The chain links TRBV5-4 to TRBJ1-6; TRBD1 might be the D (5 bases). The V gene lost 5 bases and the J gene lost 4 bases, with 13 bases spanning the gap. Germline loops: CDR1 SGHNT, CDR2 YYREEE (reference sequence). The CDR3 runs to 15 residues. The CDR3 sequence: CASSGTDQYNSPLHF. In DNA, the CDR3 is TGTGCCAGCAGTGGGACGGACCAATATAATTCACCCCTCCACTTT. Filled out from reference TRBV5-4 and TRBJ1-6, the complete variable domain reads ETGVTQSPTHLIKTRGQQVTLRCSSQSGHNTVSWYQQALGQGPQFIFQYYREEENGRGNFPPRFSGLQFPNYSSELNVNALELDDSALYLCASSGTDQYNSPLHFGNGTRLTVT.

The genes are TRBV19 and TRBJ1-1, with D tentatively TRBD1 (5 bases). CDR1 LNHDA and CDR2 SQIVND come from the germline V gene (reference sequence). The CDR3 contains 13 residues. The V end was cut by 5 bases, the J end by 1 base, with 8 bases between. CDR3 sequence reads: CASSWGRNTEAFF. The CDR3 DNA sequence: TGTGCCAGTAGTTGGGGACGGAACACTGAAGCTTTCTTT.

V is TRBV7-9 and J is TRBJ1-1, with no clear D. CDR1 SEHNR and CDR2 FQNEAQ come from the germline V gene (reference sequence). Deletions cut 3 bases from V and 1 base from J, with 6 bases between. The length of the CDR3 is 13 residues. This CDR3 is CASSLTPNTEAFF. The DNA for the CDR3 is TGTGCCAGCAGCTTGACACCGAACACTGAAGCTTTCTTT.